The 10 T cell receptor beta chains in this list originate from one sample, sequenced in a study of T cells in Graves' hyperthyroidism and ophthalmopathy. TCR beta CDR3 regions were amplified from RNA. The TCR CDR3 first-round RT-PCR relied on the HTBI primer set. One entry per CDR3 protein, called by TCRdb with MiXCR from the multiplex PCR reads. The sample shows about 400,000 distinct CDR3 sequences, 15% to 17% of them seen only once. The sample taken for sequencing was blood. The receptor set was obtained from a woman between 18 and 30 years old with Graves' hyperthyroidism.

In the case of this clonotype: A read error may be the cause here, since a much bigger clone is one base away. The chain carries TRBV5-1 and TRBJ2-1, with 13 bases matching TRBD2. Germline values: CDR1 SGHRS, CDR2 YFSETQ. The CDR3 loop spans 17 amino acids. CDR3 sequence (DNA): TGCGCCAGCAGCTTGGGGACTAGCGGGAGCCCCTACAATGGGCAGTTCTTC. The encoded protein is CASSLGTSGSPYNGQFF.

The genes are TRBV29-1 and TRBJ2-3; D unclear. The CDR3 covers 12 residues. Trimming pared 1 base from V and 2 bases from J, leaving 4 bases between. Germline V gene data show CDR1 as SQVTM and CDR2 as ANQGSEA. In DNA form, the CDR3 reads TGCAGCGTTGAAGTGTTCACAGATACGCAGTATTTT. Translating it yields CSVEVFTDTQYF.

The chain uses TRBV4-1 and TRBJ1-5; D is uncertain. The CDR3 is 13 amino acids. Trimming cost V 0 bases and J 6 bases, with 6 bases left between them. Germline V gives CDR1 MGHRA, CDR2 YSYEKL. The CDR3, as DNA: TGCGCCAGCAGCCAAGATCCCCCTCAGCCCCAGCATTTT. This sequence encodes CASSQDPPQPQHF.

This clonotype was seen a handful of times. The DNA for the CDR3 is TGCGCCAGCAGCTTGTATAGGACAGGGGTTTTTGGCTACACCTTC. It translates to CASSLYRTGVFGYTF. This chain joins TRBV5-1 and TRBJ1-2, with 9 bases that match TRBD1. This CDR3 is 15 amino acids long. Germline lookup yields CDR1 SGHRS and CDR2 YFSETQ. Losses at the gene ends were 1 base for V and 7 bases for J; bases not matched to a gene: 8.

The V and J genes are TRBV12-3 or TRBV12-4 and TRBJ2-7; TRBD2 matches 9 bases. Trimming at V came to 5 bases and at J to 7 bases, leaving 15 bases not matched to a gene. This CDR3 region has 16 residues. The CDR3 is CASSPKRREGLEEQYF. CDR3 DNA: TGTGCCAGCAGTCCTAAACGGCGGGAGGGCCTGGAGGAGCAGTACTTC.

This clonotype was seen ten or more times. The V call is TRBV6-4, the J call TRBJ2-1; 11 bases match TRBD2. Germline CDR1 and CDR2: MRHNA and SNTAGT. The CDR3 length is 16 residues. The trim removed 4 bases at V and 7 bases at J, leaving 9 bases unmatched. The CDR3 loop is CASSVSLAGGKNEQFF. The DNA for the CDR3 is TGTGCCAGCAGTGTATCGCTAGCGGGGGGCAAAAATGAGCAGTTCTTC.

In its sample, this clonotype was seen many times. As DNA, the CDR3 is TGTGCCTGGGGGGCGAGGGGCAATCAGCCCCAGCATTTT. This codes for CAWGARGNQPQHF. The rearrangement links TRBV30 to TRBJ1-5; perhaps TRBD1 as D (5 bases). The V and J ends lost 5 bases and 2 bases respectively, with 10 bases between them. Looked up from germline, CDR1 is GTSNPN and CDR2 is SVGIG (reference sequence). The CDR3 contains 13 residues.

This clonotype came up many times. The chain combines TRBV24-1 with TRBJ2-1; no clear D. This CDR3 spans 13 amino acids. Germline values: CDR1 KGHDR, CDR2 SFDVKD. V lost 4 bases to trimming and J lost 9 bases, with 12 bases between them. Here the CDR3 reads CATSDPDVGEQFF. Here the CDR3 DNA reads TGTGCCACCAGTGACCCCGACGTGGGTGAGCAGTTCTTC.

This clonotype was recorded many times. The chain employs TRBV7-3 and TRBJ1-1; TRBD1 matches 7 bases. The junction had 7 bases not matched to a gene; V was cut back by 2 bases and J by 1 base. This CDR3 has 16 amino acids. Germline V gene sequence: CDR1 SGHTA, CDR2 FQGTGA. The CDR3 DNA follows: TGTGCCAGCAGCTTAGACCGGGGACAGACGAACACTGAAGCTTTCTTT. Its protein is CASSLDRGQTNTEAFF. Together with reference TRBV7-3 and TRBJ1-1, the CDR3 gives the full variable domain: GAGVSQTPSNKVTEKGKYVELRCDPISGHTALYWYRQSLGQGPEFLIYFQGTGAADDSGLPNDRFFAVRPEGSVSTLKIQRTERGDSAVYLCASSLDRGQTNTEAFFGQGTRLTVV.

This clonotype was detected ten times or more. The rearrangement joins TRBV2 to TRBJ1-2; 11 bases are a match to TRBD1. V dropped 6 bases and J dropped 8; count of bases not matched to a gene: 5. The CDR3 is 13 residues long. Germline CDR1 reads SNHLY; CDR2 reads FYNNEI. CDR3 amino acids: CASSVRDRGGYTF. Here the CDR3 DNA reads TGTGCCAGCAGCGTACGGGACAGGGGGGGCTACACCTTC.